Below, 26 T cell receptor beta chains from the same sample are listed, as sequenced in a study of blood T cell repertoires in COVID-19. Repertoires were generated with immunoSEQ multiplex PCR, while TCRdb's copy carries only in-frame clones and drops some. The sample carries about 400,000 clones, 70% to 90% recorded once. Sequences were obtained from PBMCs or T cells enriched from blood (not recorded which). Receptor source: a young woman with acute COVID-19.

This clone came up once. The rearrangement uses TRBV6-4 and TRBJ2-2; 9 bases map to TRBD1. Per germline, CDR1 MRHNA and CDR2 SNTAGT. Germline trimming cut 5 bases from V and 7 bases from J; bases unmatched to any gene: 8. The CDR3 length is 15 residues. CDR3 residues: CASSITGGASGELFF. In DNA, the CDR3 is TGTGCCAGCAGTATTACAGGGGGCGCAAGCGGGGAGCTGTTTTTT.

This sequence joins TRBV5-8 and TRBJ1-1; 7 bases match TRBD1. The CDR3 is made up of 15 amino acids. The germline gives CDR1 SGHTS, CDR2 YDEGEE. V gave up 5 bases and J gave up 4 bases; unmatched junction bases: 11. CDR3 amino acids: CASRYTGVVTTEAFF. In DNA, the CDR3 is TGTGCCAGCAGGTACACAGGGGTGGTGACCACTGAAGCTTTCTTT.

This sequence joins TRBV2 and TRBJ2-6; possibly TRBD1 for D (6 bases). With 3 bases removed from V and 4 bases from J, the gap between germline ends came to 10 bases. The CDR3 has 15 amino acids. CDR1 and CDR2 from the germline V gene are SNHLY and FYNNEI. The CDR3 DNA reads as TGTGCCAGCAGTGAGGGGACATGGGGGGCCAACGTCCTGACTTTC. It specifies CASSEGTWGANVLTF.

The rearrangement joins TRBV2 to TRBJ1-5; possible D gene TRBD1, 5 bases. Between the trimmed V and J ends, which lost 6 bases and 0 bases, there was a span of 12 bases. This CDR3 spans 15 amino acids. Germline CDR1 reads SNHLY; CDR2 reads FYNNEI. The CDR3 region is CASRPRGISNQPQHF. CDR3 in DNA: TGTGCCAGCAGACCTAGGGGAATTAGCAATCAGCCCCAGCATTTT.

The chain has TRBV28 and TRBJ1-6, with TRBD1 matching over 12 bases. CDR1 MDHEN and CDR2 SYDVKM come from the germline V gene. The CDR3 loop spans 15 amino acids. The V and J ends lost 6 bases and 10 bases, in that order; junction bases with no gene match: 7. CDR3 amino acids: CASSPGQGARSPLHF. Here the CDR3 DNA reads TGTGCCAGCAGCCCGGGACAGGGGGCAAGGTCACCCCTCCACTTT.

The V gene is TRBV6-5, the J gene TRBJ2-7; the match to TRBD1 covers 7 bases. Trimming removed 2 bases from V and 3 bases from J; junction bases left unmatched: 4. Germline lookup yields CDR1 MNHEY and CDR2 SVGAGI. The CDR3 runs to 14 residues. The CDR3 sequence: CASSYKAGGYEQYF. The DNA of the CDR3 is TGTGCCAGCAGTTACAAGGCAGGGGGCTACGAGCAGTACTTC.

The CDR3: CASLQGFAEAFF. As DNA, the CDR3 is TGTGCCAGCCTACAGGGGTTCGCTGAAGCTTTCTTT. V and J are TRBV9 and TRBJ1-1, with TRBD1 identical over 7 bases. This CDR3 contains 12 residues. J was trimmed by 6 bases and V by 7 bases; bases with no gene match: 6. CDR1 and CDR2 from the germline V gene are SGDLS and YYNGEE.

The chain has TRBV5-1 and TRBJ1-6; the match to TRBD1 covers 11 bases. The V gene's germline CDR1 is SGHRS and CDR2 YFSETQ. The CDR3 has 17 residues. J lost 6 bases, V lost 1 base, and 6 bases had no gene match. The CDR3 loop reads CASSLIGTGGVNSPLHF. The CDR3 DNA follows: TGCGCCAGCAGCTTGATCGGGACAGGGGGGGTTAATTCACCCCTCCACTTT. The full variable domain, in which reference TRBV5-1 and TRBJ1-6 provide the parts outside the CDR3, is KAGVTQTPRYLIKTRGQQVTLSCSPISGHRSVSWYQQTPGQGLQFLFEYFSETQRNKGNFPGRFSGRQFSNSRSEMNVSTLELGDSALYLCASSLIGTGGVNSPLHFGNGTRLTVT.

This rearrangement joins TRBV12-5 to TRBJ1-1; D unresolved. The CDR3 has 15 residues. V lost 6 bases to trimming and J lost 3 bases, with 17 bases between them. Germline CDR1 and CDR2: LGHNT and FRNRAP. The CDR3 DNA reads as TGTGCTAGTGGCCCGGTAGTTCGTCCGGACACTGAAGCTTTCTTT. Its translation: CASGPVVRPDTEAFF.

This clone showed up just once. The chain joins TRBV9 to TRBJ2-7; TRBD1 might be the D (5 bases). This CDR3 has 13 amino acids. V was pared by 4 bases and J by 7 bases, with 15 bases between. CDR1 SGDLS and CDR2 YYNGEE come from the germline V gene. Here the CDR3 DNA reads TGTGCCAGCAGCAATGCTGCAGGGTTTGAGCAGTACTTC. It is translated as CASSNAAGFEQYF.

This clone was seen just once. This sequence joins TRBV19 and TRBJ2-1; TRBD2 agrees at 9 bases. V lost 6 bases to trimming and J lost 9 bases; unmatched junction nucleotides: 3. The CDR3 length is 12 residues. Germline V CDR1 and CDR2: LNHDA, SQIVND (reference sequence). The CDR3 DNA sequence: TGTGCCAGTAGCCATAGCGGGGGTGAGCAGTTCTTC. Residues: CASSHSGGEQFF.

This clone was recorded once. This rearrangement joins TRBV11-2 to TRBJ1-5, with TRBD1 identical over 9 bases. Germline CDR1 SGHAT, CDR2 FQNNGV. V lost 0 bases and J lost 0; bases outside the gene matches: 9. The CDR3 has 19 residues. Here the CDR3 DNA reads TGTGCCAGCAGCTTAGAGGGGGGGACAGGGATGTTTAGCAATCAGCCCCAGCATTTT. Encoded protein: CASSLEGGTGMFSNQPQHF.

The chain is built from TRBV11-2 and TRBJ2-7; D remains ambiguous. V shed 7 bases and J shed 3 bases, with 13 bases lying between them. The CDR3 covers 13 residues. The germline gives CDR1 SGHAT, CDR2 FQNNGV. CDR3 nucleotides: TGTGCCAGCACCCTCCCCTTTAACTACGAGCAGTACTTC. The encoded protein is CASTLPFNYEQYF. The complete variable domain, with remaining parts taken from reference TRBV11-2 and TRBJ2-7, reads EAGVAQSPRYKIIEKRQSVAFWCNPISGHATLYWYQQILGQGPKLLIQFQNNGVVDDSQLPKDRFSAERLKGVDSTLKIQPAKLEDSAVYLCASTLPFNYEQYFGPGTRLTVT.

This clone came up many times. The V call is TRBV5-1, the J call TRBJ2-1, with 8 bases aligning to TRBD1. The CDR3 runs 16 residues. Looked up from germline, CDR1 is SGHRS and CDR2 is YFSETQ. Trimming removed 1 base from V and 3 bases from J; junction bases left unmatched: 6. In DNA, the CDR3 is TGCGCCAGCAGCTTGTCGCAGGGGGCGAACTACAATGAGCAGTTCTTC. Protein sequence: CASSLSQGANYNEQFF.

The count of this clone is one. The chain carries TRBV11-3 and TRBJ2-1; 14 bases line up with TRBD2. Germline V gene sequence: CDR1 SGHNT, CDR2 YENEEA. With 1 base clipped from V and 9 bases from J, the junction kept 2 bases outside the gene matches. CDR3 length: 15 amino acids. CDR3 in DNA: TGTGCCAGCAGCTTAGCGGGGACTAGCGGGAGTGAGCAGTTCTTC. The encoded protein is CASSLAGTSGSEQFF.

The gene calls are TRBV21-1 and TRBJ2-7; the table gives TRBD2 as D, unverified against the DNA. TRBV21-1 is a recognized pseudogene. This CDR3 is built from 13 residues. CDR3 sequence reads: CASTGASGGVEYF. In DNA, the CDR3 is TGTGCCAGCACCGGGGCTAGCGGGGGGGTAGAGTACTTC.

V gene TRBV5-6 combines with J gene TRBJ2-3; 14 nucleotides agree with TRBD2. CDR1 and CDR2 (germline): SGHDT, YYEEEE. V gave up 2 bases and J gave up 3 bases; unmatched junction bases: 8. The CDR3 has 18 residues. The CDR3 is CASSLYRTSGGWTDTQYF. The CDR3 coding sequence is TGTGCCAGCAGCTTATATCGGACTAGCGGGGGGTGGACAGATACGCAGTATTTT.

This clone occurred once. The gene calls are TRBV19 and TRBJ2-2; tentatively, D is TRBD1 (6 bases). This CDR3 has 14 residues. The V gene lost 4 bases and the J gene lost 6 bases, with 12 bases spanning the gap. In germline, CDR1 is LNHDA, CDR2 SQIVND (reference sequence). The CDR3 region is CASSKQGRAGELFF. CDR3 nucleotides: TGTGCCAGTAGTAAGCAGGGGCGAGCCGGGGAGCTGTTTTTT.

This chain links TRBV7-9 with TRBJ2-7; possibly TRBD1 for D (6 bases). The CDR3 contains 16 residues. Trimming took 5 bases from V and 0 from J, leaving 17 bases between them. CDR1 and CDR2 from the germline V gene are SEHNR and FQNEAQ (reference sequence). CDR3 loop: CASSGPGHRSSYEQYF. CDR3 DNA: TGTGCCAGCAGCGGACCGGGACACAGGAGCTCCTACGAGCAGTACTTC.

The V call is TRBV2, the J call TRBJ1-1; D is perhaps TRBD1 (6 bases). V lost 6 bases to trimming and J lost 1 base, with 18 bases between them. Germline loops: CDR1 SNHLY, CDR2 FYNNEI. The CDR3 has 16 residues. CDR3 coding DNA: TGTGCCAGCAGCTCTCGACAGGCCCCGGGGAACACTGAAGCTTTCTTT. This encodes CASSSRQAPGNTEAFF.

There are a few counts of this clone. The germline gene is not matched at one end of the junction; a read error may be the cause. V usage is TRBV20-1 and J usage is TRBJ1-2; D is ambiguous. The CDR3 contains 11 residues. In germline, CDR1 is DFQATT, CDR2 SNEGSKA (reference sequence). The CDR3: CSVSVGNWAHF. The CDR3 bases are TGCAGTGTCTCGGTGGGCAACTGGGCCCACTTC.

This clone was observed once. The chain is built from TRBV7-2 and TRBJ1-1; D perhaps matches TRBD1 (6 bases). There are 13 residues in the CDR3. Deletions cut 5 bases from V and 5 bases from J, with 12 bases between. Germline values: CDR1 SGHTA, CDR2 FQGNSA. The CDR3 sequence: CASSTLTGTEAFF. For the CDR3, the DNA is TGTGCCAGCAGCACATTAACAGGGACTGAAGCTTTCTTT.

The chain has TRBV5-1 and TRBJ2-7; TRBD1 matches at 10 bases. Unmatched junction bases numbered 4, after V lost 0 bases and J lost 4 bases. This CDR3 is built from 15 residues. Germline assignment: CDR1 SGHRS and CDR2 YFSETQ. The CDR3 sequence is CASSLEVGQGYEQYF. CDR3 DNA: TGCGCCAGCAGCTTGGAGGTGGGACAGGGGTACGAGCAGTACTTC. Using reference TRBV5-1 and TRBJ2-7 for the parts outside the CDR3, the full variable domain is KAGVTQTPRYLIKTRGQQVTLSCSPISGHRSVSWYQQTPGQGLQFLFEYFSETQRNKGNFPGRFSGRQFSNSRSEMNVSTLELGDSALYLCASSLEVGQGYEQYFGPGTRLTVT.

The CDR3 is CASSLVRGVHNEQFF. The DNA of the CDR3 is TGTGCCAGCAGCTTAGTACGCGGGGTCCACAATGAGCAGTTCTTC. This chain links TRBV7-9 with TRBJ2-1, with D maybe TRBD2 (6 bases). The CDR3 has 15 residues. With 1 base removed from V and 5 bases from J, the gap between germline ends came to 12 bases. Germline V CDR1 and CDR2: SEHNR, FQNEAQ (reference sequence). The whole variable domain, filled in from reference TRBV7-9 and TRBJ2-1, reads DTGVSQNPRHKITKRGQNVTFRCDPISEHNRLYWYRQTLGQGPEFLTYFQNEAQLEKSRLLSDRFSAERPKGSFSTLEIQRTEQGDSAMYLCASSLVRGVHNEQFFGPGTRLTVL.

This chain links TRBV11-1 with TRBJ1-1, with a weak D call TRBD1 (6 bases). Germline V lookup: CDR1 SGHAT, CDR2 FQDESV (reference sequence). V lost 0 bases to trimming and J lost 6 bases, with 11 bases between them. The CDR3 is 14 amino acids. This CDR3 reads CASSLATGFSEAFF. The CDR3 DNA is TGTGCCAGCAGCTTAGCTACAGGGTTTTCTGAAGCTTTCTTT.

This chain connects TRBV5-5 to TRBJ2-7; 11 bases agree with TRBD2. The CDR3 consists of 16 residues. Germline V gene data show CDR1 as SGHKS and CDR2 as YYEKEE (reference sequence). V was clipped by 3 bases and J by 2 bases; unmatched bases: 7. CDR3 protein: CASSSYSGRVPYEQYF. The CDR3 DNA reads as TGTGCCAGCAGCTCCTATAGCGGGAGGGTCCCCTACGAGCAGTACTTC.